The 17 T cell receptor beta chains given below trace back to one sample, sequenced in a study of CD8+ T cells in alopecia areata. Treatment here: oral pan-JAK inhibitor, 5-10 mg twice daily. Isolated RNA was reverse transcribed into cDNA used as the sequencing template. Clones were sequenced by immunoSEQ multiplex PCR, and TCRdb holds only the in-frame ones, with some missing. Of about 76,000 clones listed, approximately 64% are singletons. The input for sequencing was CD8+ T cells sorted from blood, taken at week 24, from a patient treated with tofacitinib. The source is a human donor with alopecia areata.

The chain couples TRBV25-1 to TRBJ2-1; 8 bases are a match to TRBD1. Per germline, CDR1 MGHDK and CDR2 SYGVNS. V was pared by 4 bases and J by 6 bases, with 2 bases of the junction left unmatched. CDR3 length: 13 amino acids. The CDR3: CASSGTGPNEQFF. In DNA form, the CDR3 reads TGTGCCAGCAGTGGGACAGGGCCCAATGAGCAGTTCTTC.

With regard to this clone: Other DNA sequences in the same sample also yield this CDR3. The chain uses TRBV4-1 and TRBJ1-5, with D perhaps matching TRBD1 (6 bases). CDR1 and CDR2 from the germline V gene are MGHRA and YSYEKL. Deletions cut 6 bases from V and 1 base from J, with 7 bases between. The CDR3 consists of 13 residues. The CDR3 coding sequence is TGCGCCAGCAGTGACAGGAGCAATCAGCCCCAGCATTTT. This encodes CASSDRSNQPQHF.

The chain carries TRBV4-1 and TRBJ2-7; maybe TRBD1 (6 bases). CDR1 is MGHRA, CDR2 YSYEKL, per germline. CDR3 size: 15 residues. The V gene lost 2 bases and the J gene lost 0 bases, with 11 bases spanning the gap. In nucleotides, the CDR3 is TGCGCCAGCAGCCAACAGGGGATCGGCTCCTACGAGCAGTACTTC. It translates to CASSQQGIGSYEQYF.

V and J are TRBV28 and TRBJ2-7; D tentatively reads TRBD1 or TRBD2 (5 bases each). The V and J ends lost 5 bases and 7 bases respectively, with 18 bases between them. CDR3 length: 14 amino acids. Germline-derived CDR1 and CDR2 are MDHEN and SYDVKM. DNA of the CDR3: TGTGCCAGCAGTCGCCCGAGGGGTGGTTGGGAGCAGTACTTC. As protein: CASSRPRGGWEQYF.

The chain carries TRBV9 and TRBJ2-3; possible D gene TRBD1, 5 bases. With 3 bases removed from V and 6 bases from J, the gap between germline ends came to 17 bases. CDR1 and CDR2 (germline): SGDLS, YYNGEE. The CDR3 extends over 15 amino acids. CDR3 sequence (DNA): TGTGCCAGCAGCGAAGATCAGGGTCGTGGGGATACGCAGTATTTT. Translated: CASSEDQGRGDTQYF.

This clone was counted a few times. The chain joins TRBV5-4 to TRBJ2-7, with D perhaps being TRBD1 or TRBD2 (5 bases each). Germline-derived CDR1 and CDR2 are SGHNT and YYREEE (reference sequence). Trimming took 3 bases from V and 2 from J, leaving 18 bases between them. The CDR3 sequence is 16 residues long. The CDR3 sequence is CASSSQTGLSPYEQYF. The CDR3 bases are TGTGCCAGCAGCTCGCAAACAGGACTTAGTCCCTACGAGCAGTACTTC. Based on the CDR3 plus reference TRBV5-4 and TRBJ2-7, the full variable domain is ETGVTQSPTHLIKTRGQQVTLRCSSQSGHNTVSWYQQALGQGPQFIFQYYREEENGRGNFPPRFSGLQFPNYSSELNVNALELDDSALYLCASSSQTGLSPYEQYFGPGTRLTVT.

Worth noting for this clone: Other DNA sequences in the same sample also yield this CDR3. The genes are TRBV9 and TRBJ2-7; TRBD2 matches at 8 bases. Germline CDR1 reads SGDLS; CDR2 reads YYNGEE. This CDR3 contains 14 residues. The V gene end was trimmed by 0 bases and the J gene end by 2 bases; junction bases not matched to a gene: 1. The CDR3 reads CASSVEAGAYEQYF. The CDR3, as DNA: TGTGCCAGCAGCGTAGAAGCGGGGGCCTACGAGCAGTACTTC.

The chain links TRBV29-1 to TRBJ2-7, with TRBD1 as a possible D gene (7 bases). Germline V gene sequence: CDR1 SQVTM, CDR2 ANQGSEA. V lost 5 bases to trimming and J lost 4 bases, with 21 bases between them. The CDR3 is 15 amino acids. Here the CDR3 reads CSVLGGWGTEYEQYF. CDR3 nucleotides: TGCAGCGTTTTGGGGGGATGGGGGACAGAGTACGAGCAGTACTTC.

The chain is built from TRBV5-4 and TRBJ2-1; D not certain. V shed 5 bases and J shed 5 bases, with 8 bases lying between them. CDR3 length: 12 residues. Germline-derived CDR1 and CDR2 are SGHNT and YYREEE (reference sequence). This chain's CDR3 is CASSSIDNEQFF. DNA for the CDR3: TGTGCCAGCAGTTCAATCGACAATGAGCAGTTCTTC.

The chain uses TRBV7-2 and TRBJ2-7; TRBD1 might be the D (6 bases). Germline lookup yields CDR1 SGHTA and CDR2 FQGNSA. With 5 bases removed from V and 0 bases from J, the gap between germline ends came to 14 bases. The CDR3 loop spans 15 amino acids. The CDR3 DNA reads TGTGCCAGCAGCGAGGACAGTTTTCACTCCTACGAGCAGTACTTC. Amino acids: CASSEDSFHSYEQYF.

The chain is built from TRBV7-9 and TRBJ2-7; tentatively, D is TRBD1 (6 bases). The germline V gene encodes CDR1 SEHNR and CDR2 FQNEAQ (reference sequence). V lost 1 base to trimming and J lost 2 bases, with 12 bases between them. The CDR3 has 15 amino acids. The CDR3 protein is CASSLGPGVTYEQYF. CDR3 DNA sequence: TGTGCCAGCAGCTTAGGCCCAGGGGTGACCTACGAGCAGTACTTC.

The count of this clone is one. The rearrangement joins TRBV4-1 to TRBJ2-5; the D call may be TRBD1 or TRBD2 (5 bases each). V was cut by 0 bases and J by 5 bases, with 13 bases left in between. From germline, CDR1 is MGHRA and CDR2 YSYEKL. The CDR3 has 15 residues. The CDR3 is CASSQDRAGTETQYF. CDR3 sequence (DNA): TGCGCCAGCAGCCAAGATAGGGCAGGGACGGAGACCCAGTACTTC.

This clone has at least ten counts. V gene TRBV6-4 combines with J gene TRBJ2-1, with D unresolved. This CDR3 contains 13 residues. The germline gives CDR1 MRHNA, CDR2 SNTAGT. Trimming took off 3 bases at V and 5 bases at J, with 8 bases between the two ends. The CDR3 coding sequence is TGTGCCAGCAGTGATCGAGCGAACAATGAGCAGTTCTTC. As protein: CASSDRANNEQFF.

This chain connects TRBV27 to TRBJ1-1, with a possible D match to TRBD1 (6 bases). Trimming took off 5 bases at V and 8 bases at J, with 18 bases between the two ends. Germline lookup yields CDR1 MNHEY and CDR2 SMNVEV (reference sequence). The CDR3 is made up of 14 amino acids. The CDR3 region is CASSTGFLGPEAFF. The CDR3 bases are TGTGCCAGCAGTACAGGGTTTCTAGGACCAGAAGCTTTCTTT.

This clone has just a few counts. The chain joins TRBV7-9 to TRBJ1-1; tentatively, D is TRBD1 (6 bases). The CDR3 spans 18 residues. Between the trimmed V and J ends, which lost 1 base and 0 bases, there was a span of 18 bases. Germline V CDR1 and CDR2: SEHNR, FQNEAQ (reference sequence). CDR3 protein: CASSLVIGDTSMNTEAFF. CDR3 sequence (DNA): TGTGCCAGCAGCTTAGTCATCGGGGACACTAGCATGAACACTGAAGCTTTCTTT.

This clone was found a few times. V and J are TRBV4-1 and TRBJ2-5, with unresolved D. CDR3 length: 15 residues. CDR1 MGHRA and CDR2 YSYEKL come from the germline V gene. V was shortened by 0 bases and J by 2 bases, with 10 bases between the two germline ends. CDR3: CASSQERNRQETQYF. In nucleotides, the CDR3 is TGCGCCAGCAGCCAAGAACGCAATCGACAAGAGACCCAGTACTTC.

V gene TRBV9 combines with J gene TRBJ2-5; 8 bases are a match to TRBD2. The germline V gene encodes CDR1 SGDLS and CDR2 YYNGEE. Unmatched junction bases numbered 6, after V lost 0 bases and J lost 5 bases. This CDR3 contains 15 residues. The DNA for the CDR3 is TGTGCCAGCAGCGTAGAGGCGGGGGGCAGCGAGACCCAGTACTTC. Translated: CASSVEAGGSETQYF.